The 29 T cell receptor beta chains in this list originate from one sample, sequenced in a study of blood T cells in healthy people across ages. A second PCR of 7 to 11 cycles used a sample-barcoded 5' primer and a J-beta primer mix. TCRdb re-analysed the 5' RACE reads in MiXCR, keeping a single row per CDR3 protein. The sample carries roughly 930,000 distinct CDR3 sequences, around 48% recorded once. Sequencing was performed on blood. The receptors were gathered from a man aged 30-40 years in good health.

This clonotype appeared a few times. The chain carries TRBV4-2 and TRBJ1-1; maybe TRBD1 (5 bases). The germline gives CDR1 LGHNA, CDR2 YNFKEQ. The length of the CDR3 is 15 residues. Between the trimmed V and J ends, which lost 3 bases and 5 bases, there was a span of 16 bases. The chain's CDR3 is CASSQSTVPGTEAFF. DNA for the CDR3: TGTGCCAGCAGCCAGTCGACAGTACCGGGTACTGAAGCTTTCTTT.

This clonotype has more than one count but fewer than ten. The gene calls are TRBV30 and TRBJ2-7; D unresolved. The CDR3 totals 12 residues. Germline CDR1 reads GTSNPN; CDR2 reads SVGIG (reference sequence). With 2 bases removed from V and 2 bases from J, the gap between germline ends came to 7 bases. The CDR3 is CAWSLSAYEQYF. The CDR3 nucleotides are TGTGCCTGGAGTCTCAGTGCCTACGAGCAGTACTTC.

As concerns this clonotype: One end of the junction is discordant with germline, which a read error may explain. The chain joins TRBV7-2 to TRBJ2-3; TRBD2 matches 7 bases. Per the germline V gene, CDR1 is SGHTA and CDR2 is FQGNSA. This CDR3 has 18 amino acids. CDR3 sequence (DNA): TGTGCAAGCAGCTGGCAACCCACCCTAGCGGAGAGCACAGATACGCAGTATTTT. Translated, it gives CASSWQPTLAESTDTQYF.

This chain uses TRBV27 with TRBJ2-7, with no clear D. Deletions cut 8 bases from V and 2 bases from J, with 22 bases between. Germline V gene data show CDR1 as MNHEY and CDR2 as SMNVEV (reference sequence). This CDR3 contains 16 residues. As DNA, the CDR3 is TGTGCCAGCGGACCTGTGCGAGTGGTCAAAGCCTACGAGCAGTACTTC. Residues: CASGPVRVVKAYEQYF.

V and J are TRBV6-5 and TRBJ1-6; D is unresolved. CDR1 and CDR2 (germline): MNHEY, SVGAGI. The V gene lost 3 bases and the J gene lost 0 bases, with 9 bases spanning the gap. The CDR3 has 16 residues. CDR3 sequence reads: CASSYAGRSYNSPLHF. As DNA, the CDR3 is TGTGCCAGCAGTTATGCGGGCCGCTCCTATAATTCACCCCTCCACTTT.

The CDR3 bases are TGTGCCAGCAGACTCAGGGGTGACGCTGAAGCTTTCTTT. Its protein is CASRLRGDAEAFF. V usage is TRBV6-1 and J usage is TRBJ1-1; possible D gene TRBD1, 6 bases. Germline-derived CDR1 and CDR2 are MNHNS and SASEGT. The germline V and J ends were trimmed by 6 bases and 6 bases, with 14 bases remaining between them. The CDR3 extends over 13 amino acids.

This clonotype was counted between two and nine times. This may be a read error, as it is one base from a much larger clone. The chain joins TRBV20-1 to TRBJ2-7; D is possibly TRBD1 or TRBD2 (6 bases each). The CDR3 spans 13 residues. The germline V and J ends were trimmed by 4 bases and 7 bases, with 17 bases remaining between them. Germline V gives CDR1 DFQATT, CDR2 SNEGSKA (reference sequence). The CDR3 sequence: CSATEGGYNEQYF. The DNA for the CDR3 is TGCAGTGCTACCGAAGGGGGGTATAATGAGCAGTACTTC.

The CDR3 sequence is CSAQGDTDTQYF. As DNA, the CDR3 is TGCAGTGCTCAGGGGGATACAGATACGCAGTATTTT. The genes are TRBV20-1 and TRBJ2-3, with TRBD1 identical over 7 bases. V lost 5 bases to trimming and J lost 3 bases; unmatched junction nucleotides: 2. The germline V gene has CDR1 DFQATT and CDR2 SNEGSKA (reference sequence). The CDR3 totals 12 residues.

The V and J genes are TRBV7-2 and TRBJ2-3, with 12 bases that match TRBD2. The germline V gene has CDR1 SGHTA and CDR2 FQGNSA. CDR3 size: 16 residues. Trimming cost V 5 bases and J 5 bases; bases outside gene matches: 8. CDR3 nucleotide sequence: TGTGCCAGCAGCGCTAGCGGGGGGGCCCGTGGAGATACGCAGTATTTT. Translation gives CASSASGGARGDTQYF.

The table lists this clonotype with many counts. The chain combines TRBV11-3 with TRBJ2-3; D is tentatively TRBD1 or TRBD2 (5 bases each). The CDR3 is 14 residues long. The germline CDR1 and CDR2 sequences are SGHNT and YENEEA. The germline V and J ends were trimmed by 4 bases and 5 bases, with 13 bases remaining between them. CDR3 sequence (DNA): TGTGCCAGCAGCTGGTACCGGGACCAAGATACGCAGTATTTT. Residues: CASSWYRDQDTQYF.

V and J are TRBV28 and TRBJ2-7; TRBD2 might be the D (6 bases). Trimming removed 3 bases at V and 2 bases at J, with 11 bases between. Germline V lookup: CDR1 MDHEN, CDR2 SYDVKM. The CDR3 consists of 14 residues. The DNA of the CDR3 is TGTGCCAGCAGTTTTTACCGGGGGACCTACGAGCAGTACTTC. Amino acids: CASSFYRGTYEQYF.

Points on this clonotype: The junction shows a germline mismatch at one end, possibly a read error. The chain uses TRBV7-2 and TRBJ1-6; TRBD1 might be the D (5 bases). The CDR3 contains 14 residues. The germline gives CDR1 SGHTA, CDR2 FQGNSA. The CDR3 bases are TGTGCCAGCAGCGTAGCAGGGATCAACTCACCCCTCCACTTT. Protein: CASSVAGINSPLHF.

This clonotype was seen many times. This chain connects TRBV11-2 to TRBJ2-2, with 8 positions matching TRBD2. V gave up 5 bases and J gave up 8 bases; unmatched junction bases: 16. CDR1 and CDR2 from the germline V gene are SGHAT and FQNNGV. This CDR3 spans 17 amino acids. CDR3 residues: CASSPGASGPFSGELFF. The CDR3 DNA reads TGTGCCAGCAGCCCTGGGGCTAGCGGGCCCTTTAGTGGGGAGCTGTTTTTT.

The rearrangement joins TRBV7-9 to TRBJ1-2; TRBD1 matches 7 bases. The junction had 8 bases not matched to a gene; V was cut back by 5 bases and J by 8 bases. CDR3 size: 13 residues. Germline V CDR1 and CDR2: SEHNR, FQNEAQ (reference sequence). The CDR3 bases are TGTGCCAGCAGCCGCGCAGGGGGGGAGGGCTACACCTTC. Translating gives CASSRAGGEGYTF.

This clonotype has just one count. V and J are TRBV30 and TRBJ1-2; D possibly corresponds to TRBD1 (6 bases). Trimming stripped 2 bases from V and 4 bases from J, with 17 bases between. The CDR3 consists of 15 residues. CDR1 GTSNPN and CDR2 SVGIG come from the germline V gene (reference sequence). CDR3 in amino acids: CAWSKQGVTSYGYTF. CDR3 bases: TGTGCCTGGAGTAAACAGGGTGTCACTAGCTATGGCTACACCTTC.

V and J are TRBV7-8 and TRBJ2-3, with D perhaps TRBD2 (5 bases). V shed 5 bases and J shed 0 bases, with 15 bases lying between them. Germline-derived CDR1 and CDR2 are SGHVS and FQNEAQ. CDR3 size: 16 residues. Here the CDR3 reads CASSKLGSTSTDTQYF. CDR3 in DNA: TGTGCCAGCAGCAAACTAGGGAGTACTAGCACAGATACGCAGTATTTT.

This clonotype has only a few counts. This chain links TRBV25-1 with TRBJ1-6; a possible D gene is TRBD1 (5 bases). Germline V gives CDR1 MGHDK, CDR2 SYGVNS. Deletions cut 2 bases from V and 7 bases from J, with 18 bases between. There are 17 residues in the CDR3. The CDR3 here is CASSEVVSRGVNSPLHF. CDR3 bases: TGTGCCAGCAGTGAAGTCGTTTCACGGGGGGTCAATTCACCCCTCCACTTT.

The chain joins TRBV3-1 to TRBJ2-1; D ambiguous. Germline lookup yields CDR1 LGHDT and CDR2 YNNKEL (reference sequence). This CDR3 spans 12 amino acids. V was shortened by 1 base and J by 9 bases, with 7 bases between the two germline ends. As DNA, the CDR3 is TGTGCCAGCAGCCAAGCGTCCAGTGAGCAGTTCTTC. Its translation: CASSQASSEQFF.

V and J are TRBV7-2 and TRBJ2-7; TRBD2 agrees at 16 bases. CDR3 length: 19 amino acids. CDR1 is SGHTA, CDR2 FQGNSA, per germline. The V and J ends lost 5 bases and 1 base, in that order; junction bases with no gene match: 11. This chain's CDR3 is CASSRGGGLAGGRSYEQYF. The CDR3 DNA is TGTGCCAGCAGCAGGGGAGGGGGACTAGCGGGGGGGCGTTCCTACGAGCAGTACTTC.

The chain uses TRBV7-2 and TRBJ2-1, with no clear D. The CDR3 sequence is 13 residues long. Between the trimmed V and J ends, which lost 7 bases and 3 bases, there was a span of 10 bases. CDR1 and CDR2 from the germline V gene are SGHTA and FQGNSA. CDR3 sequence reads: CASTDTIYNEQFF. CDR3 in DNA: TGTGCCAGCACCGATACTATCTACAATGAGCAGTTCTTC. Combining the CDR3 with reference TRBV7-2 and TRBJ2-1 gives the whole variable domain GAGVSQSPSNKVTEKGKDVELRCDPISGHTALYWYRQSLGQGLEFLIYFQGNSAPDKSGLPSDRFSAERTGGSVSTLTIQRTQQEDSAVYLCASTDTIYNEQFFGPGTRLTVL.

The J gene is TRBJ1-2, the V gene TRBV6-5; D unclear. CDR3 length: 14 amino acids. Between the trimmed V and J ends, which lost 0 bases and 5 bases, there was a span of 10 bases. Germline V CDR1 and CDR2: MNHEY, SVGAGI. This CDR3 reads CASSYSDEAYGYTF. CDR3 nucleotide sequence: TGTGCCAGCAGTTACTCAGACGAGGCGTATGGCTACACCTTC.

The rearrangement uses TRBV12-3 or TRBV12-4 and TRBJ2-1; TRBD2 might be the D (6 bases). V lost 11 bases, J lost 2 bases, and 13 bases lay in between. CDR3 length: 13 residues. The DNA of the CDR3 is TGTGCCGGGGGGACGGACACCTACAATGAGCAGTTCTTC. Translation: CAGGTDTYNEQFF.

The chain employs TRBV5-1 and TRBJ2-1, with 8 bases fitting TRBD1. The end of the DNA aligns better with TRBJ2-7, so the J call may be wrong. Looked up from germline, CDR1 is SGHRS and CDR2 is YFSETQ. The CDR3 contains 15 residues. CDR3 nucleotide sequence: TGCGCCAGCAGCTTAGCGACAGGGGCTTACGATGAGCAGTACTTC. This sequence encodes CASSLATGAYDEQYF.

This clonotype showed up just a few times. The CDR3 protein is CASSPNDRGGYTF. Here the CDR3 DNA reads TGCGCCAGCAGCCCCAACGACAGGGGAGGCTACACCTTC. The rearrangement uses TRBV5-1 and TRBJ1-2, with TRBD1 identical over 8 bases. The CDR3 length is 13 residues. V was clipped by 4 bases and J by 8 bases; unmatched bases: 7. CDR1 and CDR2 (germline): SGHRS, YFSETQ. Based on the CDR3 plus reference TRBV5-1 and TRBJ1-2, the full variable domain is KAGVTQTPRYLIKTRGQQVTLSCSPISGHRSVSWYQQTPGQGLQFLFEYFSETQRNKGNFPGRFSGRQFSNSRSEMNVSTLELGDSALYLCASSPNDRGGYTFGSGTRLTVV.

This chain links TRBV7-6 with TRBJ2-1; D is perhaps TRBD2 (7 bases). This CDR3 comprises 15 residues. The germline V gene has CDR1 SGHVS and CDR2 FNYEAQ. Trimming shortened V by 6 bases and J by 2 bases, and 14 bases separated the two germline ends. CDR3 bases: TGTGCCAGCAGATCGGGGGGCTCCCCCTACAATGAGCAGTTCTTC. Its translation is CASRSGGSPYNEQFF.

The chain carries TRBV10-3 and TRBJ1-1; the D is unclear. CDR3 size: 14 residues. Trimming cost V 3 bases and J 0 bases, with 8 bases left between them. The germline V gene encodes CDR1 ENHRY and CDR2 SYGVKD. For the CDR3, the DNA is TGTGCCATCAGTGAAGGGTCCCTGAACACTGAAGCTTTCTTT. Its translation is CAISEGSLNTEAFF.

This sequence joins TRBV7-9 and TRBJ1-2; weak D call: TRBD1 (6 bases). The germline V gene encodes CDR1 SEHNR and CDR2 FQNEAQ (reference sequence). The CDR3 totals 15 residues. Trimming pared 1 base from V and 6 bases from J, leaving 15 bases between. The CDR3 loop reads CASSLGGARSDGYTF. CDR3 coding DNA: TGTGCCAGCAGCTTAGGGGGGGCCCGAAGTGATGGCTACACCTTC. The full variable domain, with the rest looked up from reference TRBV7-9 and TRBJ1-2, is DTGVSQNPRHKITKRGQNVTFRCDPISEHNRLYWYRQTLGQGPEFLTYFQNEAQLEKSRLLSDRFSAERPKGSFSTLEIQRTEQGDSAMYLCASSLGGARSDGYTFGSGTRLTVV.

This clonotype was seen a few times. The chain carries TRBV6-5 and TRBJ2-1, with 7 bases matching TRBD1. The germline V gene encodes CDR1 MNHEY and CDR2 SVGAGI. V was pared by 5 bases and J by 1 base, with 5 bases of the junction left unmatched. The CDR3 covers 15 residues. The CDR3 bases are TGTGCCAGCAGTACATGGACAGGTTCCTACAATGAGCAGTTCTTC. It specifies CASSTWTGSYNEQFF.

The rearrangement links TRBV6-2 or TRBV6-3 to TRBJ2-1; D remains ambiguous. V lost 4 bases, J lost 0 bases, and 7 bases lay in between. This CDR3 region has 14 residues. Germline loops: CDR1 MNHEY, CDR2 SVGEGT. CDR3 region: CASSSRSSYNEQFF. CDR3 in DNA: TGTGCCAGCAGTTCTCGTAGCTCCTACAATGAGCAGTTCTTC.